This TCR beta chain stems from a study of cytomegalovirus exposure and HLA in healthy donors. Regarding the study as a whole: When a later analysis was performed, an Asian-associated ancestry cluster reportedly had fewer N-insertions than the approximately 690-donor mean. Analyses of presence and absence presupposed an approximately uniform sequencing depth across donors.

The V end was cut by 5 bases, the J end by 5 bases, with 13 bases between. Germline V CDR1 and CDR2: KGHSH, LQKENI. The CDR3 sequence is 14 residues long. The PCR ran on 60 Vbeta and 13 Jbeta primers. The repertoire was sequenced with immunoSEQ multiplex PCR; TCRdb's copy has only in-frame clones and lacks some. This repertoire shows approximately 190,000 clones, roughly 80% found once; its top ten account for around 4%. Donors sampled were nominally healthy, though unrecorded immune exposures were likely. Comments on this clone: Its antigen remains unknown.

J is TRBJ1-5 and V is TRBV18, with a tentative D call TRBD1 (6 bases). The clonotype originates from a man aged 50 to 60 in good health and CMV-seronegative. Material: PBMCs. This CDR3 is CASSSGQGHQPQHF. CDR3 sequence (DNA): TGTGCCAGCTCATCCGGCCAGGGGCATCAGCCCCAGCATTTT.